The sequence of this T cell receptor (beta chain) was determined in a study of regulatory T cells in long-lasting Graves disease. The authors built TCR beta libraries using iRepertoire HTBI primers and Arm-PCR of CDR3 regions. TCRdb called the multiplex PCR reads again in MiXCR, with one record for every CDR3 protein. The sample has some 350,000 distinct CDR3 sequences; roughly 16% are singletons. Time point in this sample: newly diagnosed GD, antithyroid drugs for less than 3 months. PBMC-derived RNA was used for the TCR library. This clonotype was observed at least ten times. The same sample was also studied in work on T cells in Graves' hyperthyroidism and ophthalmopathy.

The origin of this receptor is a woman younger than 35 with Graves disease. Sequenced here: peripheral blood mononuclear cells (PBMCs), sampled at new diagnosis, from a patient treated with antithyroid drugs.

CDR3 protein: CASTNALTGYGYTF. The CDR3 coding sequence is TGTGCCAGCACCAACGCCCTTACAGGGTATGGCTACACCTTC. The rearrangement uses TRBV6-1 and TRBJ1-2; D is perhaps TRBD1 (6 bases). Trimming stripped 7 bases from V and 5 bases from J, with 17 bases between. Germline V gene lookup returns CDR1 MNHNS and CDR2 SASEGT. This CDR3 has 14 amino acids.